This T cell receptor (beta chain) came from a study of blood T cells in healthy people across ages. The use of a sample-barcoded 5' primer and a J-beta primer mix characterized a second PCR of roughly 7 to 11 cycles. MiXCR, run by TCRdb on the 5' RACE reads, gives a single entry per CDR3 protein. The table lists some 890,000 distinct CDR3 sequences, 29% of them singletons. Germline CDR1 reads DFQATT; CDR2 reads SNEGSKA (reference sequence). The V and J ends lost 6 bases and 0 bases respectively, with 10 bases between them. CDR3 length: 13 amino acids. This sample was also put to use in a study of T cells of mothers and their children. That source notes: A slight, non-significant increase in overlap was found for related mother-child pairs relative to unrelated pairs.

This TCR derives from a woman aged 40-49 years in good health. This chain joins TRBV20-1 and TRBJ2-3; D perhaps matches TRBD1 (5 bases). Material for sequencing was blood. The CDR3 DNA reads TGCAGTGCCCGACCAGGGAGCACAGATACGCAGTATTTT. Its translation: CSARPGSTDTQYF.